These 3 T cell receptor beta chains were sequenced from one sample in a study of cytomegalovirus exposure and HLA in healthy donors. Primers for the PCR totalled 60 Vbeta and 13 Jbeta. Clones were sequenced by immunoSEQ multiplex PCR, and TCRdb holds only the in-frame ones, with some missing. The sample consists of approximately 160,000 clones, roughly 70% of them appearing once. Sequencing was done on a sample of PBMCs. The receptors were sampled from a woman in her forties or fifties in good health and CMV-seropositive.

This rearrangement joins TRBV7-3 to TRBJ2-3; 13 bases fit TRBD2. V dropped 5 bases and J dropped 1; count of bases not matched to a gene: 3. The germline CDR1 and CDR2 sequences are SGHTA and FQGTGA. The length of the CDR3 is 16 residues. CDR3 region: CASSPGTSGGTDTQYF. In DNA, the CDR3 is TGTGCCAGCAGCCCGGGGACTAGCGGGGGCACAGATACGCAGTATTTT. The variable domain in full, completed from reference TRBV7-3 and TRBJ2-3, reads GAGVSQTPSNKVTEKGKYVELRCDPISGHTALYWYRQSLGQGPEFLIYFQGTGAADDSGLPNDRFFAVRPEGSVSTLKIQRTERGDSAVYLCASSPGTSGGTDTQYFGPGTRLTVL.

This chain links TRBV11-2 with TRBJ1-3; D unresolved. The CDR3 contains 13 residues. From germline, CDR1 is SGHAT and CDR2 FQNNGV. The V end was cut by 3 bases, the J end by 1 base, with 4 bases between. The CDR3 region has the DNA TGTGCCAGCAGCTTGAGGTCTGGAAACACCATATATTTT. Translation: CASSLRSGNTIYF. Drawing the rest from reference TRBV11-2 and TRBJ1-3, the complete variable domain is EAGVAQSPRYKIIEKRQSVAFWCNPISGHATLYWYQQILGQGPKLLIQFQNNGVVDDSQLPKDRFSAERLKGVDSTLKIQPAKLEDSAVYLCASSLRSGNTIYFGEGSWLTVV.

The V and J genes are TRBV6-5 and TRBJ2-7; 10 nucleotides agree with TRBD1. The trim removed 0 bases at V and 7 bases at J, leaving 6 bases unmatched. The germline V gene encodes CDR1 MNHEY and CDR2 SVGAGI. The CDR3 extends over 15 amino acids. CDR3 in amino acids: CASSYSGQGQREQYF. CDR3 coding DNA: TGTGCCAGCAGTTACTCGGGACAGGGGCAACGAGAGCAGTACTTC.